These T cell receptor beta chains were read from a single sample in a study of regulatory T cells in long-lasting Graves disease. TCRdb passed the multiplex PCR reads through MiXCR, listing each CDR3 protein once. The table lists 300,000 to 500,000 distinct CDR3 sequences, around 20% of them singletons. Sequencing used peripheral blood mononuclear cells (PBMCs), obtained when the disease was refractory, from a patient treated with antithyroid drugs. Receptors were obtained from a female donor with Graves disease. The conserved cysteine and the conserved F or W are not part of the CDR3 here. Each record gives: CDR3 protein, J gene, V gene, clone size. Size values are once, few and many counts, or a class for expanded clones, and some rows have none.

CDR3: SVGGRGRATGELF
J: TRBJ2-2
V: TRBV29-1
size: NA

CDR3: ASSLLGSLTETQY
J: TRBJ2-5
V: TRBV5-1
size: many

CDR3: ASNLQGDNTGELF
J: TRBJ2-2
V: TRBV28
size: once

CDR3: ASSPDLNEQF
J: TRBJ2-1
V: TRBV11-2
size: NA

CDR3: ASNAGLNTEAF
J: TRBJ1-1
V: TRBV19
size: NA

CDR3: ASSGGSSGNQPQH
J: TRBJ1-5
V: TRBV11-2
size: many

CDR3: ATSRGRQQGNEQY
J: TRBJ2-7
V: TRBV15
size: many

CDR3: ASRSGTGPPETQY
J: TRBJ2-5
V: TRBV5-6
size: many

CDR3: ASSEGGREFTDTQY
J: TRBJ2-3
V: TRBV2
size: many

CDR3: SARDLGGDSEAF
J: TRBJ1-1
V: TRBV20-1
size: many

CDR3: AIPSRGVFYEQY
J: TRBJ2-7
V: TRBV10-3
size: NA

CDR3: ASSLGNPYEQY
J: TRBJ2-7
V: TRBV7-2
size: few

CDR3: ASSRRTGINTGELF
J: TRBJ2-2
V: TRBV19
size: NA

CDR3: SAISGVSYEQY
J: TRBJ2-7
V: TRBV20-1
size: NA

CDR3: ASSGTGPLGKAF
J: TRBJ1-1
V: TRBV6-1
size: few